This entry is about one TCR beta chain. Its cognate antigen is unknown. This record belongs to a study of T cell responses to AZD1222 COVID-19 vaccine. Findings and caveats of the study: After two AZD1222 doses, spike-specific TCR breadth and depth rose versus day 0.

Germline CDR1 and CDR2: MDHEN and SYDVKM. V gave up 5 bases and J gave up 4 bases, with 12 bases separating them. The CDR3 length is 14 residues. Assay: immunoSEQ multiplex PCR; the TCRdb copy retains only in-frame clones and omits some. Among tens of thousands of clones listed, approximately 80% were seen once. The gene calls are TRBV28 and TRBJ1-5, with D possibly TRBD1 on 5 matching bases. The sequenced sample was peripheral blood, obtained 28 days after the second AZD1222 dose. The receptor's source is an adult who received the AZD1222 COVID-19 vaccine. The CDR3, as DNA: TGTGCCAGCAGTCCTGACAGTACTAATCAGCCCCAGCATTTT. Translation gives CASSPDSTNQPQHF.